This T cell receptor beta chain was sequenced during a study of T cell responses to AZD1222 COVID-19 vaccine. Measured with immunoSEQ multiplex PCR; TCRdb has only the in-frame clones, and not every one. The sample has about 140,000 clones; approximately 91% are singletons. Germline V gene sequence: CDR1 SGHRS, CDR2 YFSETQ. Trimming at V came to 4 bases and at J to 0 bases, leaving 6 bases not matched to a gene. The CDR3 has 17 amino acids. Sequenced here: peripheral blood, sampled 28 days after the second AZD1222 dose. This receptor was taken from an adult who received the AZD1222 COVID-19 vaccine. This chain joins TRBV5-1 and TRBJ2-2, with 10 bases fitting TRBD2. The CDR3 sequence is CASSGSGRSANTGELFF. In DNA form, the CDR3 reads TGCGCCAGCAGCGGTAGCGGGAGGTCCGCGAACACCGGGGAGCTGTTTTTT.